Sequencing of this T cell receptor (beta chain) was carried out in a study of neoadjuvant anti-PD-1 for oral cavity cancer. Notes on the study in general: Expansion of preexisting intratumoral clones was suggested to aid response.

Remarks on this clone: The antigen is unknown.

Trimming removed 1 base from V and 2 bases from J, with 8 bases in between. Germline V lookup: CDR1 SGHRS, CDR2 YFSETQ. CDR3 length: 14 amino acids. Here immunoSEQ multiplex PCR was the method, and the copy in TCRdb shows in-frame clones only, minus some. The data contain 10,000 to 15,000 clones, around three fifths of them seen just once; the ten biggest clones take up about 12%. This sequence was found in a person between 35 and 79 years old with oral cavity squamous cell carcinoma. The source material was tumor tissue, sampled before nivolumab (anti-PD-1) treatment. This chain connects TRBV5-1 to TRBJ2-3; tentatively, D is TRBD1 (5 bases). CDR3 nucleotide sequence: TGCGCCAGCAGCTTGAGGGGAAACACAGATACGCAGTATTTT. It codes for CASSLRGNTDTQYF. Using reference TRBV5-1 and TRBJ2-3 for the parts outside the CDR3, the full variable domain is KAGVTQTPRYLIKTRGQQVTLSCSPISGHRSVSWYQQTPGQGLQFLFEYFSETQRNKGNFPGRFSGRQFSNSRSEMNVSTLELGDSALYLCASSLRGNTDTQYFGPGTRLTVL.